Listed below are T cell receptor beta chains from one sample, sequenced in a study of shared clonotypes between healthy human individuals. Clones were sequenced by immunoSEQ multiplex PCR, and TCRdb holds only the in-frame ones, with some missing. The table records hundreds of thousands of clones, approximately 79% of them present only once. Sequencing was done on a sample of memory CD4+ T cells sorted from blood. The receptors shown here come from a woman between 25 and 40 years old in good health. The conserved cysteine and the conserved F or W are not part of the CDR3 here. The order of the fields is CDR3 protein, clone size, V gene, J gene, D gene. The D gene is left open where the match is weak. Only some rows state a clone size, as once, few, many or a class for expanded clones.

cdr3_aa: AISGPGTSGNTIY; clone_size: -; v_call: TRBV10-3; j_call: TRBJ1-3; d_call: -
cdr3_aa: ASRFGYGGETQY; clone_size: -; v_call: TRBV27; j_call: TRBJ2-5; d_call: -
cdr3_aa: ASSLSGAGGELF; clone_size: -; v_call: TRBV27; j_call: TRBJ2-2; d_call: -
cdr3_aa: ASSSSFGSNEKLF; clone_size: many; v_call: TRBV27; j_call: TRBJ1-4; d_call: -
cdr3_aa: ASSHALAAGLDEQY; clone_size: many; v_call: TRBV13; j_call: TRBJ2-7; d_call: -
cdr3_aa: ASSPDGSYEQY; clone_size: -; v_call: TRBV18; j_call: TRBJ2-7; d_call: -
cdr3_aa: ASRTAGEVDTQY; clone_size: -; v_call: TRBV5-1; j_call: TRBJ2-3; d_call: TRBD2
cdr3_aa: ASSLDPGLAGGFWTQY; clone_size: -; v_call: TRBV28; j_call: TRBJ2-3; d_call: TRBD2
cdr3_aa: ASSLSRKGSPGANVLT; clone_size: -; v_call: TRBV27; j_call: TRBJ2-6; d_call: -
cdr3_aa: ASSLGLRHEQY; clone_size: -; v_call: TRBV11-2; j_call: TRBJ2-7; d_call: -
cdr3_aa: ASGWGATNEKLF; clone_size: -; v_call: TRBV25-1; j_call: TRBJ1-4; d_call: -
cdr3_aa: ASTPALGRQETQY; clone_size: -; v_call: TRBV2; j_call: TRBJ2-5; d_call: -
cdr3_aa: ASSSRGLVEKLF; clone_size: once; v_call: TRBV5-1; j_call: TRBJ1-4; d_call: TRBD1
cdr3_aa: ASSQDPLAGAGEQF; clone_size: -; v_call: TRBV4-1; j_call: TRBJ2-1; d_call: TRBD2
cdr3_aa: ASSVGNPDTQY; clone_size: -; v_call: TRBV9; j_call: TRBJ2-3; d_call: -
cdr3_aa: ASSARDRGLAF; clone_size: -; v_call: TRBV2; j_call: TRBJ1-1; d_call: TRBD1
cdr3_aa: ASRQGGTDTQY; clone_size: -; v_call: TRBV7-2; j_call: TRBJ2-3; d_call: TRBD1
cdr3_aa: ASSLRGRALYNEQF; clone_size: -; v_call: TRBV28; j_call: TRBJ2-1; d_call: TRBD2
cdr3_aa: SVDQSGSALPYEQY; clone_size: -; v_call: TRBV29-1; j_call: TRBJ2-7; d_call: TRBD2